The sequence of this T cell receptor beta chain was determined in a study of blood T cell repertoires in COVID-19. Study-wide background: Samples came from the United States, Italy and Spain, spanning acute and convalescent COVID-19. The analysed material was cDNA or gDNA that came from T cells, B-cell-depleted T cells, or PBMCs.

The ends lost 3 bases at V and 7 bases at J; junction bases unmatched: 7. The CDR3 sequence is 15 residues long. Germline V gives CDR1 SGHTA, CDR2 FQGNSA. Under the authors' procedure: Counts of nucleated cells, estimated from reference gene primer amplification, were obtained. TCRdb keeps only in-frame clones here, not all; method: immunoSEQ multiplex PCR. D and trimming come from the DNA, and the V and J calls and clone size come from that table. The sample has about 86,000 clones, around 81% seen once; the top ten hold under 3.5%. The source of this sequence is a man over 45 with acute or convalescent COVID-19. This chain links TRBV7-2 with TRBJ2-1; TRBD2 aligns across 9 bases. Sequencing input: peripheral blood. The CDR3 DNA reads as TGTGCCAGCAGCTTGGTAGCGGGAGAGGGTAATGAGCAGTTCTTC. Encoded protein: CASSLVAGEGNEQFF.